A selection of T cell receptor beta chains follows, all from one sample in a study of shared clonotypes between healthy human individuals. Produced via immunoSEQ multiplex PCR; TCRdb's table is partial and in-frame only. The sample has about 960,000 clones, less than 85% seen once. Sample: memory CD4+ T cells sorted from blood. All receptors come from a man aged 18 to 29 in good health. Both conserved end residues are part of each CDR3. The order of the fields is clone size, J gene, D gene, CDR3 length, V gene, CDR3 DNA, CDR3 protein. The D gene is left open where the match is weak. Rows give clone size only sometimes, using once, few, many, or a class for an expanded clone.

clone size: -
J gene: TRBJ1-3
D gene: -
CDR3 length: 14
V gene: TRBV18
CDR3 DNA: TGTGCCTCACTTCAGGGGTCCTCTGGAAACACCATATATTTT
CDR3 protein: CASLQGSSGNTIYF

clone size: -
J gene: TRBJ2-2
D gene: -
CDR3 length: 14
V gene: TRBV6-6
CDR3 DNA: TGTGCCAGCAAAGGGGAGGTAAGGACCGGGGAGCTGTTTTTT
CDR3 protein: CASKGEVRTGELFF

clone size: -
J gene: TRBJ2-7
D gene: -
CDR3 length: 13
V gene: TRBV10-3
CDR3 DNA: TGTGCCATCAGCTCCGGTGCCCTCGACGAGCAGTACTTC
CDR3 protein: CAISSGALDEQYF

clone size: once
J gene: TRBJ2-2
D gene: TRBD2
CDR3 length: 17
V gene: TRBV4-3
CDR3 DNA: TGCGCCAGCAGCCAAGCAGTGGGACTAGCGGTCCCCGGGGAGCTGTTTTTT
CDR3 protein: CASSQAVGLAVPGELFF

clone size: -
J gene: TRBJ2-4
D gene: -
CDR3 length: 16
V gene: TRBV5-1
CDR3 DNA: TGCGCCAGCAGCGTTATTCCGGGACTCCCAGAAAACATTCAGTACTTC
CDR3 protein: CASSVIPGLPENIQYF

clone size: few
J gene: TRBJ1-6
D gene: TRBD1
CDR3 length: 15
V gene: TRBV5-1
CDR3 DNA: TGCGCCAGCAGCTTGCTTGGGACAGGGGAATCACCCCTCCACTTT
CDR3 protein: CASSLLGTGESPLHF

clone size: few
J gene: TRBJ1-2
D gene: TRBD1
CDR3 length: 15
V gene: TRBV7-9
CDR3 DNA: TGTGCCAGCAGCTTGGGGAAACAGGGGGCGGCTGGCTACACCTTC
CDR3 protein: CASSLGKQGAAGYTF

clone size: -
J gene: TRBJ2-1
D gene: -
CDR3 length: 12
V gene: TRBV29-1
CDR3 DNA: TGCAGCGTATCACGATCCTACAATGAGCAGTTCTTC
CDR3 protein: CSVSRSYNEQFF

clone size: once
J gene: TRBJ1-1
D gene: TRBD1
CDR3 length: 15
V gene: TRBV5-1
CDR3 DNA: TGCGCCAGCAGCGCGCGACAGGGGGGCCACACTGAAGCTTTCTTT
CDR3 protein: CASSARQGGHTEAFF

clone size: few
J gene: TRBJ1-2
D gene: -
CDR3 length: 14
V gene: TRBV18
CDR3 DNA: TGTGCCAGCTCACCTGGCGCCGCTAACTATGGCTACACCTTC
CDR3 protein: CASSPGAANYGYTF

clone size: -
J gene: TRBJ1-2
D gene: -
CDR3 length: 11
V gene: TRBV10-2
CDR3 DNA: TGCGCCACAGGGACCAACTATGGCTACACCTTC
CDR3 protein: CATGTNYGYTF

clone size: once
J gene: TRBJ1-6
D gene: TRBD1
CDR3 length: 14
V gene: TRBV6-5
CDR3 DNA: TGTGCCAGCAGAAGGACAGGGGATAATTCACCCCTCCACTTT
CDR3 protein: CASRRTGDNSPLHF

clone size: once
J gene: TRBJ1-5
D gene: -
CDR3 length: 18
V gene: TRBV7-3
CDR3 DNA: TGTGCCAGCAGCTTAAGCCCTCCGCGTGGGGGAAGGAGTCAGCCCCAGCATTTT
CDR3 protein: CASSLSPPRGGRSQPQHF

clone size: -
J gene: TRBJ2-5
D gene: TRBD2
CDR3 length: 13
V gene: TRBV4-3
CDR3 DNA: TGCGCCAGCAGCCAGGGACTAGCGGGAGACGTATACTTC
CDR3 protein: CASSQGLAGDVYF

clone size: -
J gene: TRBJ2-7
D gene: TRBD2
CDR3 length: 13
V gene: TRBV5-1
CDR3 DNA: TGCGCCAGCAACCCTAGCGGGAGCTACGAGCAGTACTTC
CDR3 protein: CASNPSGSYEQYF

clone size: -
J gene: TRBJ2-4
D gene: -
CDR3 length: 13
V gene: TRBV28
CDR3 DNA: TGTGCCAGCAGCCTGCCAGGAGAAAACATTCAGTACTTC
CDR3 protein: CASSLPGENIQYF

clone size: once
J gene: TRBJ2-5
D gene: -
CDR3 length: 18
V gene: TRBV11-2
CDR3 DNA: TGTGCCAGCAGCTTAGCTCTGGACTGGGTCAGGGACCAAGAGACCCAGTACTTC
CDR3 protein: CASSLALDWVRDQETQYF

clone size: -
J gene: TRBJ2-3
D gene: -
CDR3 length: 16
V gene: TRBV5-1
CDR3 DNA: TGCGCCAGCAGCAACGGTTGGGGTACGCTGACAGATACGCAGTATTTT
CDR3 protein: CASSNGWGTLTDTQYF

clone size: -
J gene: TRBJ1-4
D gene: TRBD1
CDR3 length: 15
V gene: TRBV7-9
CDR3 DNA: TGTGCCAGCAGCAATCCGGGACAGGGTATCGAAAAACTGTTTTTT
CDR3 protein: CASSNPGQGIEKLFF

clone size: -
J gene: TRBJ2-2
D gene: TRBD1
CDR3 length: 16
V gene: TRBV5-1
CDR3 DNA: TGCGCCAGCAGCTTCAGGCAGGGGGCTCTCACCGGGGAGCTGTTTTTT
CDR3 protein: CASSFRQGALTGELFF

clone size: -
J gene: TRBJ2-7
D gene: TRBD2
CDR3 length: 15
V gene: TRBV10-1
CDR3 DNA: TGCGCCAGCAGTGAGTCGACTAGCGGCCCGTACGAGCAGTACTTC
CDR3 protein: CASSESTSGPYEQYF

clone size: -
J gene: TRBJ2-5
D gene: TRBD1
CDR3 length: 16
V gene: TRBV19
CDR3 DNA: TGTGCCAGTAGTATTGCGGGGACAGGGGGCCGCAAAGGCCAGTACTTC
CDR3 protein: CASSIAGTGGRKGQYF

clone size: -
J gene: TRBJ1-4
D gene: TRBD1
CDR3 length: 15
V gene: TRBV6-1
CDR3 DNA: TGTGCCAGCAGTGAAGAACCCCCAGGGGGTGAAAAACTGTTTTTT
CDR3 protein: CASSEEPPGGEKLFF